These 5 T cell receptor beta chains share one sample of origin, sequenced in a study of regulatory T cells in long-lasting Graves disease. Time point defined: newly diagnosed GD, antithyroid drugs for less than 3 months. After RNA was extracted from PBMCs, the TCR library was made from it. According to the study, TCR beta libraries were built with iRepertoire HTBI primers and CDR3-region Arm-PCR. One entry per CDR3 protein, called by TCRdb with MiXCR from the multiplex PCR reads. The sample has around 400,000 distinct CDR3 sequences; over 12% are singletons. These data were also reused for a study on T cells in Graves' hyperthyroidism and ophthalmopathy.

This specimen was peripheral blood mononuclear cells (PBMCs), taken at new diagnosis, from a patient treated with antithyroid drugs. The receptors were gathered from a woman aged 40 to 49 with Graves disease.

The chain uses TRBV2 and TRBJ2-1; unclear D gene. Germline CDR1 and CDR2: SNHLY and FYNNEI. CDR3 length: 15 amino acids. V was clipped by 2 bases and J by 7 bases, with 15 bases between them. The CDR3, as DNA: TGTGCCAGCAGTGAATGGCTTGATATAGGTAATGAGCAGTTCTTC. Amino acid sequence: CASSEWLDIGNEQFF.

The rearrangement uses TRBV20-1 and TRBJ2-3; 7 positions match TRBD1. The CDR3 consists of 15 residues. V lost 4 bases and J lost 0; bases outside the gene matches: 7. CDR1 is DFQATT, CDR2 SNEGSKA, per germline (reference sequence). CDR3 sequence: CSAKQGGGSTDTQYF. The CDR3 DNA reads as TGCAGTGCTAAGCAAGGGGGCGGAAGCACAGATACGCAGTATTTT.

This chain links TRBV29-1 with TRBJ2-2; perhaps TRBD1 as D (6 bases). This CDR3 is built from 13 residues. CDR1 SQVTM and CDR2 ANQGSEA come from the germline V gene. V lost 6 bases, J lost 1 base, and 9 bases lay in between. In nucleotides, the CDR3 is TGCAGCGTCCGGACAGTGAACACCGGGGAGCTGTTTTTT. Encoded protein: CSVRTVNTGELFF.

In this sample, this clonotype turned up many times. The chain has TRBV24-1 and TRBJ2-3, with TRBD1 matching over 10 bases. This CDR3 has 15 residues. V lost 1 base to trimming and J lost 6 bases; unmatched junction nucleotides: 3. From germline, CDR1 is KGHDR and CDR2 SFDVKD. The CDR3 protein is CATSDFRQGADTQYF. CDR3 DNA sequence: TGTGCCACCAGTGATTTTCGACAGGGGGCCGATACGCAGTATTTT.

The chain joins TRBV20-1 to TRBJ2-7, with D tentatively TRBD2 (6 bases). Trimming shortened V by 0 bases and J by 2 bases, and 20 bases separated the two germline ends. Germline V gene data show CDR1 as DFQATT and CDR2 as SNEGSKA (reference sequence). CDR3 length: 17 amino acids. CDR3 residues: CSARDPQKGLETYEQYF. DNA of the CDR3: TGCAGTGCTAGAGACCCACAAAAGGGACTGGAGACCTACGAGCAGTACTTC.